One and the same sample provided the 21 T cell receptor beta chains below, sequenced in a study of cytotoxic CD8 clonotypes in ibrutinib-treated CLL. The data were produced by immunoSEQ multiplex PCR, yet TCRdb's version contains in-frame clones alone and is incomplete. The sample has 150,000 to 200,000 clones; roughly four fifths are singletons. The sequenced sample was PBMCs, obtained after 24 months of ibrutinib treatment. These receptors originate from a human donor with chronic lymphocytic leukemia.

The CDR3 bases are TGTGCCAGCAGCTTAGGGAGGTTCAATCAGCCCCAGCATTTT. Translated, it gives CASSLGRFNQPQHF. This sequence joins TRBV7-2 and TRBJ1-5; D unresolved. CDR1 is SGHTA and CDR2 is FQGNSA in the germline V gene. The V gene lost 1 base and the J gene lost 3 bases, with 7 bases spanning the gap. The CDR3 runs 14 residues.

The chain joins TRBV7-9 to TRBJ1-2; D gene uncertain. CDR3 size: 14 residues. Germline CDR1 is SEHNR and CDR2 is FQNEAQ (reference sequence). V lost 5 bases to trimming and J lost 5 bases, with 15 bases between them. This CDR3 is CASSPQGSVYGYTF. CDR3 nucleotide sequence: TGTGCCAGCAGCCCCCAAGGATCGGTATATGGCTACACCTTC. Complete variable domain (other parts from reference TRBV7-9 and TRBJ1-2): DTGVSQNPRHKITKRGQNVTFRCDPISEHNRLYWYRQTLGQGPEFLTYFQNEAQLEKSRLLSDRFSAERPKGSFSTLEIQRTEQGDSAMYLCASSPQGSVYGYTFGSGTRLTVV.

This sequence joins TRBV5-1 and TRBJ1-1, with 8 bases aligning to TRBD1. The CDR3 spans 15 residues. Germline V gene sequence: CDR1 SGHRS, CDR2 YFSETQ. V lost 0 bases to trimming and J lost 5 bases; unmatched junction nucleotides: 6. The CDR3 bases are TGCGCCAGCAGCTTGGCCACTGACAGGGGTACTGAAGCTTTCTTT. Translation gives CASSLATDRGTEAFF.

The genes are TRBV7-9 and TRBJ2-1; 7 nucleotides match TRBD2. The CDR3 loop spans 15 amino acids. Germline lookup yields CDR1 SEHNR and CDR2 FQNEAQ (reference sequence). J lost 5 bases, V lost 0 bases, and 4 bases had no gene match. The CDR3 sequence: CASSLAGRGDNEQFF. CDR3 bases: TGTGCCAGCAGCTTAGCAGGACGGGGGGACAATGAGCAGTTCTTC.

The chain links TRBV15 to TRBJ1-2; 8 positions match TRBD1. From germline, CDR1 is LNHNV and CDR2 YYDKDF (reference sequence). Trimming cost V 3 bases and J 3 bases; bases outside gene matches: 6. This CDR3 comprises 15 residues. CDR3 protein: CATSRGVTGDYGYTF. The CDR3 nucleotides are TGTGCCACCAGCAGGGGGGTGACAGGGGACTATGGCTACACCTTC.

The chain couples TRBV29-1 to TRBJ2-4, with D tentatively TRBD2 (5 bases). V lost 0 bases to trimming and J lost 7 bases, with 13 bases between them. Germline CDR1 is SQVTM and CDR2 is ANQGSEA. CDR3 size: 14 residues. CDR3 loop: CSVEDTGRENIQYF. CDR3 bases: TGCAGCGTTGAAGATACCGGAAGGGAGAACATTCAGTACTTC.

DNA for the CDR3: TGTGCCAGCAGTGAACCTGGCGGTGTCCGCTACGAGCAGTACTTC. It codes for CASSEPGGVRYEQYF. The gene calls are TRBV6-1 and TRBJ2-7, with no clear D. The CDR3 has 15 residues. Trimming removed 2 bases at V and 3 bases at J, with 14 bases between. Germline V gene lookup returns CDR1 MNHNS and CDR2 SASEGT.

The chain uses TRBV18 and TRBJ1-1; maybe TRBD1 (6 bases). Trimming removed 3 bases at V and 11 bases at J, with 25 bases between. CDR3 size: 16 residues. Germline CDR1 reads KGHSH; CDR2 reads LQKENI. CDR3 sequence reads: CASSPLRDTRSPVAFF. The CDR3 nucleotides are TGTGCCAGCTCACCTCTAAGGGACACACGATCCCCTGTTGCTTTCTTT.

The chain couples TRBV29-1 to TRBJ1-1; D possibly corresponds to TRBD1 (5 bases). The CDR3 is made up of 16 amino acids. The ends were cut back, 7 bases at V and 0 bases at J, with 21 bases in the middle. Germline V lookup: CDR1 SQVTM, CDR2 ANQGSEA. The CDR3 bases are TGCAGCGCCCCGACAGCGGCAAGCATCGTGAACACTGAAGCTTTCTTT. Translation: CSAPTAASIVNTEAFF.

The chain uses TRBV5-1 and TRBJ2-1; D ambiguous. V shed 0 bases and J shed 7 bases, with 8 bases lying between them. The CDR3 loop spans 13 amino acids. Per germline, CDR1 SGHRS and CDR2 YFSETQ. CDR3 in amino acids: CASSLGAENEQFF. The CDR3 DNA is TGCGCCAGCAGCTTGGGGGCGGAGAATGAGCAGTTCTTC.

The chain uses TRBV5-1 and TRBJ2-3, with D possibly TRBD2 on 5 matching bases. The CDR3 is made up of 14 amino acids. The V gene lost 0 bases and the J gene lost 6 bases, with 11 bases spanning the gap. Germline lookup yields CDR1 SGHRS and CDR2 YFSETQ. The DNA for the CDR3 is TGCGCCAGCAGCTTGGCGAGGGCTCCGGATACGCAGTATTTT. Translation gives CASSLARAPDTQYF.

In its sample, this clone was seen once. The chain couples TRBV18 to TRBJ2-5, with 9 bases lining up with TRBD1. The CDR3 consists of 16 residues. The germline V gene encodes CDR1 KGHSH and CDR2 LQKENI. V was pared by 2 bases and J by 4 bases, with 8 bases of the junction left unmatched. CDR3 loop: CASSPMTGGLGETQYF. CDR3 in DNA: TGTGCCAGCTCACCAATGACAGGGGGTCTGGGAGAGACCCAGTACTTC.

The CDR3 here is CASSVKQGSYLYTF. DNA of the CDR3: TGTGCCAGCAGTGTCAAGCAGGGTAGCTATCTGTACACCTTC. The chain couples TRBV2 to TRBJ1-2; D is perhaps TRBD1 (5 bases). The V and J ends lost 4 bases and 11 bases respectively, with 20 bases between them. CDR3 length: 14 amino acids. The germline V gene has CDR1 SNHLY and CDR2 FYNNEI.

The CDR3 is CASSFGGGRSDTQYF. The CDR3 bases are TGCGCCAGCAGCTTTGGGGGTGGCCGGTCAGATACGCAGTATTTT. This rearrangement joins TRBV5-1 to TRBJ2-3; D could derive from TRBD1 or TRBD2 (5 bases each). Germline CDR1 and CDR2: SGHRS and YFSETQ. V was pared by 2 bases and J by 4 bases, with 14 bases between. This CDR3 has 15 residues.

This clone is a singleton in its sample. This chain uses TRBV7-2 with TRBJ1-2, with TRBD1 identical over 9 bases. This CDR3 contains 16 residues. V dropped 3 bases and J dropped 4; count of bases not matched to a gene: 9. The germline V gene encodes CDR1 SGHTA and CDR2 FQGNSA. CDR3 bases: TGTGCCAGCAGCTTCACTTCGACAGGGGGATCCTATGGCTACACCTTC. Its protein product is CASSFTSTGGSYGYTF.

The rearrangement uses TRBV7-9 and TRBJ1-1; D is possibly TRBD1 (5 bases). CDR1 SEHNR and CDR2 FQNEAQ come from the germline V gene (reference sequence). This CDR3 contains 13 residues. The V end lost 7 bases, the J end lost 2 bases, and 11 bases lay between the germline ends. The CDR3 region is CASTKGVNTEAFF. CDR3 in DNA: TGTGCCAGCACAAAAGGGGTTAACACTGAAGCTTTCTTT.

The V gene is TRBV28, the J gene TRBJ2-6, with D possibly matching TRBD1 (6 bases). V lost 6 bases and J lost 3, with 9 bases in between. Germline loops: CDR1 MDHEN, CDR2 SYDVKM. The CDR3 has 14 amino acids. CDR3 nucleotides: TGTGCCAGCAGAACGGGACATGGGGCCAACGTCCTGACTTTC. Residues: CASRTGHGANVLTF.

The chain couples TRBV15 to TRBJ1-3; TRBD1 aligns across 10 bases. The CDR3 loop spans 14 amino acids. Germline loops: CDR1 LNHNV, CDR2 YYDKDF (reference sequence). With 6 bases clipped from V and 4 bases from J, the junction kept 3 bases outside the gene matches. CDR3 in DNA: TGTGCCACCAGGACAGGGGGCATAGGAAACACCATATATTTT. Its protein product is CATRTGGIGNTIYF.

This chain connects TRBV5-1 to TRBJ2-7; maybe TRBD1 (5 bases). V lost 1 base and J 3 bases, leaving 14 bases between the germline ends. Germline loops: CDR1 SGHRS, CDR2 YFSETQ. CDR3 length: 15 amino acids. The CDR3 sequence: CASSLTRAGLYEQYF. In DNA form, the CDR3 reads TGCGCCAGCAGCTTGACCAGGGCAGGCCTCTACGAGCAGTACTTC.

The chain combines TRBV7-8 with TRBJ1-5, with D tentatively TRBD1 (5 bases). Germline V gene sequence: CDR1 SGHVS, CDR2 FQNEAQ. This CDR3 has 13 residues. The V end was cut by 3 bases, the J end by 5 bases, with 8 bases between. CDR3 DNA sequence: TGTGCCAGCAGCTTGAGGGACCATCAGCCCCAGCATTTT. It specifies CASSLRDHQPQHF.

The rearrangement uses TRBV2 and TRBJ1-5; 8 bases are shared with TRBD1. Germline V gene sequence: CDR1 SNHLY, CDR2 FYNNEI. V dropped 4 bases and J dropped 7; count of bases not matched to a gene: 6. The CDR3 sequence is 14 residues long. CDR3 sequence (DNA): TGTGCCAGCAGTGGGGACAGGCTCAGGCAGCCCCAGCATTTT. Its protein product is CASSGDRLRQPQHF.